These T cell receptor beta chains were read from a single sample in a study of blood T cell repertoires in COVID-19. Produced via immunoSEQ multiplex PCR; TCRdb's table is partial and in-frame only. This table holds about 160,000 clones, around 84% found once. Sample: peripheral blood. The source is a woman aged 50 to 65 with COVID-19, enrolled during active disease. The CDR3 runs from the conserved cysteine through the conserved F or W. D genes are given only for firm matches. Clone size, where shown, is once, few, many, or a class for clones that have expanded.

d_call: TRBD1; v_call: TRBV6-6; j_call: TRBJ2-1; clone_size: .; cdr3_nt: TGTGCCAGCAGGAACAATAACCGGGACAGGGAACAGTTCTTC; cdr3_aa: CASRNNNRDREQFF
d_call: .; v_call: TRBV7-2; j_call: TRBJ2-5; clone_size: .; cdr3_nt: TGTGCCAGCAGCTTCGGCAGGGCTTACCAAGAGACCCAGTACTTC; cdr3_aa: CASSFGRAYQETQYF
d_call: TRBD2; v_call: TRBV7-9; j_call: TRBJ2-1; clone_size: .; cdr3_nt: TGTGCCAGCAGCCTCCCCTTGCGACTAGCGGTCTACAATGAGCAGTTCTTC; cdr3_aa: CASSLPLRLAVYNEQFF
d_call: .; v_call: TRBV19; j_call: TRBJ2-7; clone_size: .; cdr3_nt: TGTGCCAGTAGTATAGTTGGAGGGCGGTACGAGCAGTACTTC; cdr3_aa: CASSIVGGRYEQYF
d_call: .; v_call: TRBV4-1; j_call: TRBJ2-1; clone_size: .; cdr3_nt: TGCGCCAGCAGCCAAGTGCGGGACAGTAACAATGAGCAGTTCTTC; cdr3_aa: CASSQVRDSNNEQFF
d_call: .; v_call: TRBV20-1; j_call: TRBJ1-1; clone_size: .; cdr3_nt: TGCAGTGCTGGAGGTGGGGGGGGAGCTTTCTTT; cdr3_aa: CSAGGGGGAFF
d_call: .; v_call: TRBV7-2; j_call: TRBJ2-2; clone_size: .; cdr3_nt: TGTGCCAGCAGCTTAGATAGCGGCGTTAGTACCGGGGAGCTGTTTTTT; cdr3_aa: CASSLDSGVSTGELFF
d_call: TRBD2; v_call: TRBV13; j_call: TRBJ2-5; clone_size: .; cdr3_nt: TGTGCCAGCAGCTCCCTGGCCCTAGCGGGGGGATATGGGCAAGAGACCCAGTACTTC; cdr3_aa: CASSSLALAGGYGQETQYF
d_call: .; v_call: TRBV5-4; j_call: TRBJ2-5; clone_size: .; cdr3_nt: TGTGCCAGCAGCTCCGGGGTCGAGACCCAGTACTTC; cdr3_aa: CASSSGVETQYF
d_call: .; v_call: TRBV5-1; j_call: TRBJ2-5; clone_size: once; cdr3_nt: TGCGCCAGCAGCTTGAGAAACAGAGAGACCCAGTACTTC; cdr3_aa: CASSLRNRETQYF
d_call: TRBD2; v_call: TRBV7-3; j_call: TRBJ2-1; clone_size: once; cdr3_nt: TGTGCCAGCAGCCGCCGCCCGGGGGGCTCCTACAATGAGCAGTTCTTC; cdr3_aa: CASSRRPGGSYNEQFF
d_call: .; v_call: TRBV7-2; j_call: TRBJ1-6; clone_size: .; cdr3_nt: TGTGCCAGCAGCTTATTGTGGGGCGCGAGCTCCTATAATTCACCCCTCCACTTT; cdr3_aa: CASSLLWGASSYNSPLHF
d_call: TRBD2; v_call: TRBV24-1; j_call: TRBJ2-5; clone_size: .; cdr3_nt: TGTGCCACCAGTGATTTGCTGACTAGCGGGGGGGCGGGGTTGGAGACCCAGTACTTC; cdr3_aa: CATSDLLTSGGAGLETQYF
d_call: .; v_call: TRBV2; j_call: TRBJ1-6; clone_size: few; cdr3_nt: TGTGCCAGCAGTGTCAGGAATTCACCCCTCCACTTT; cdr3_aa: CASSVRNSPLHF
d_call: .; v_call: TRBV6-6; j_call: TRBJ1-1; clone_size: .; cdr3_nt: TGTGCCAGCAGTTACTCGGTAGGGGACACTGAAGCTTTCTTT; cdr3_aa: CASSYSVGDTEAFF
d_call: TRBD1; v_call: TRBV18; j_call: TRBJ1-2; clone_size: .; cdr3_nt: TGTGCCAGCTCGCGGGGTTCGGACAGGGGCTATGGCTACACCTTC; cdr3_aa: CASSRGSDRGYGYTF
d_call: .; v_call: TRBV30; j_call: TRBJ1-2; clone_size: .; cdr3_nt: TGTGCCTGGAGCACAGGAAACTATGGCTACACCTTC; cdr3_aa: CAWSTGNYGYTF
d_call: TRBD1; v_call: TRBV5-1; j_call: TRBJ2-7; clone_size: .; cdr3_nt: TGCGCCAGCAGCTTGAGGACAGGGGGCTTTGACGAGCAGTACTTC; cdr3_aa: CASSLRTGGFDEQYF
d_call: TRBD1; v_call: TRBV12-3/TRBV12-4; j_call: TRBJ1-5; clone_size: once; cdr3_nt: TGTGCCACATCGACAGGGGCACAACGGCCCCAGCATTTT; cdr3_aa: CATSTGAQRPQHF
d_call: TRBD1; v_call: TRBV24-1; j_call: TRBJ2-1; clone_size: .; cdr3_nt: TGTGCCACCAGTGAATTAAAAACAGGGGAAGGAAATGAGCAGTTCTTC; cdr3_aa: CATSELKTGEGNEQFF
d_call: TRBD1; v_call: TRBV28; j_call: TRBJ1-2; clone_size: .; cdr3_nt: TGTGCCAGCATCTTTTCCCATGGGACAGGGCGCTACACCTTC; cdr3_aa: CASIFSHGTGRYTF
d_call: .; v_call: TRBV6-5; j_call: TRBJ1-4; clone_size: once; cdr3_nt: TGTGCCAGCAGCCCCGTGACACCGGTAAATGAAAAACTGTTTTTT; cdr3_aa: CASSPVTPVNEKLFF
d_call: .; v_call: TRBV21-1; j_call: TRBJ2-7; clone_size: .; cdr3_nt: TGTGCCAGCAGCAAAGGCCCAGGGGGCATGGGCGAGCAGTACTTC; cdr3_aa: CASSKGPGGMGEQYF
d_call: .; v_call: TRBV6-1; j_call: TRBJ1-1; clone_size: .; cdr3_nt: TGTGCCAGCAGTGAAACACTCGGGTGGGCTTTCTTT; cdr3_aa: CASSETLGWAFF
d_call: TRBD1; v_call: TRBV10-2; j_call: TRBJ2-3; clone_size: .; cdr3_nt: TGCGCCAGCAGTTCGGGCAGGGGGCTACGCGATACGCAGTATTTT; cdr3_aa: CASSSGRGLRDTQYF
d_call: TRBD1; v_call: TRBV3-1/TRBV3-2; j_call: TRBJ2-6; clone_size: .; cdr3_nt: TGTGCCAGCAGCCAACCTACAGGGGGCACCGGGGCCAACGTCCTGACTTTC; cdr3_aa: CASSQPTGGTGANVLTF
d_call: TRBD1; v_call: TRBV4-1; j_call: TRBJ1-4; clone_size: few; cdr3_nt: TGCGCCAGCAGCCGGACAGGGAATGAAAAACTGTTTTTT; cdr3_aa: CASSRTGNEKLFF
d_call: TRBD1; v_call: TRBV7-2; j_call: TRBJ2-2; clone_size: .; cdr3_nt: TGTGCCAGCAGATGGACCGGGACAGGTAGAACCGGGGAGCTGTTTTTT; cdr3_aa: CASRWTGTGRTGELFF
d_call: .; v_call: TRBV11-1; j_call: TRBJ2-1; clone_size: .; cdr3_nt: TGTGCCAGCAGCAAAGCGGGACAGGCTCACAATGAGCAGTTCTTC; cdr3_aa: CASSKAGQAHNEQFF
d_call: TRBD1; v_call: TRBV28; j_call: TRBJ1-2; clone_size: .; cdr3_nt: TGTGCCAGCAGTTTTGTGGGACAGGGTTGGGGCTACACCTTC; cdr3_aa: CASSFVGQGWGYTF
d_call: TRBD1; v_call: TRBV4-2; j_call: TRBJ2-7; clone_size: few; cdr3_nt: TGTGCCAGCAGCTCCAGCCCGGGACAGGGGGTGAACGAGCAGTACTTC; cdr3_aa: CASSSSPGQGVNEQYF
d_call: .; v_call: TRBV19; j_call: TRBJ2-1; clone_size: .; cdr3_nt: TGTGCCAGTAGTGCGGGCCAACTGTCGTGGTTCTTC; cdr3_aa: CASSAGQLSWFF
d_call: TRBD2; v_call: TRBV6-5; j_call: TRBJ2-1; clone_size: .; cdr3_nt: TGTGCCAGCAGCCCCGGGACTAGCATCGGCAATGAGCAGTTCTTC; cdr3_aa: CASSPGTSIGNEQFF
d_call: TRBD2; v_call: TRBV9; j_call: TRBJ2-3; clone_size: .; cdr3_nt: TGTGCCAGCAGCGTAGCTTTTAGCGGGGGGGTCACAGATACGCAGTATTTT; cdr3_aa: CASSVAFSGGVTDTQYF
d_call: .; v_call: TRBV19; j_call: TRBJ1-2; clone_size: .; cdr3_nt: TGTGCCAGTAGTCCCCTGAGCTATGACTACACCTTC; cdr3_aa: CASSPLSYDYTF
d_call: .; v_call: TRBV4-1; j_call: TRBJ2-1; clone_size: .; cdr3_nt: TGCGCCAGCAGCCAAGGACAGCACTCCTACAATGAGCAGTTCTTC; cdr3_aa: CASSQGQHSYNEQFF
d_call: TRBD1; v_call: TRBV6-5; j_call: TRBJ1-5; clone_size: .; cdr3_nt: TGTGCCAGCAGAGCAACAGGGGTTAGCAATCAGCCCCAGCATTTT; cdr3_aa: CASRATGVSNQPQHF
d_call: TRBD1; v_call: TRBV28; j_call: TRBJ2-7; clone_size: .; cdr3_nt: TGTGCCAGCCTCCGGACGACAGGGTACGAGCAGTACTTC; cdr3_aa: CASLRTTGYEQYF
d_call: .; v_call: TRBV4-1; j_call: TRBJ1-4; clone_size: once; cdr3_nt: TGCGCCAGCAGCCGATCGCAGGTGACAACTAATGAAAAACTGTTTTTT; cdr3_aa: CASSRSQVTTNEKLFF
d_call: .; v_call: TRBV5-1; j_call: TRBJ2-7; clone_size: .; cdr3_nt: TGCGCCAGCAGCTTTGACAGCCTCGACGAGCAGTACTTC; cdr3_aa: CASSFDSLDEQYF
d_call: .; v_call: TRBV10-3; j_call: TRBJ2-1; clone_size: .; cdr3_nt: TGTGCCATCAGTGATGGTTCGGGTGTGGTTGAGCAGTTCTTC; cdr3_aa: CAISDGSGVVEQFF
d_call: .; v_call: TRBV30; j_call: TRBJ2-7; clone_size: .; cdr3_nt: TGTGCCTGGAGTCCAGGGTACGCGCAGTACTTC; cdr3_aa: CAWSPGYAQYF
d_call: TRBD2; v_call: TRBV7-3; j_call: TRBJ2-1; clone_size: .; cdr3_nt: TGTGCCAGCAGCGTAGCGGGGGGAGCTGATGAGCAGTTCTTC; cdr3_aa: CASSVAGGADEQFF
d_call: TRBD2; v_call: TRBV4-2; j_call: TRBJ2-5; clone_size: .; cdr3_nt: TGTGCCAGCAGCCAAGATGAAGGGACTAACCAAGAGACCCAGTACTTC; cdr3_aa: CASSQDEGTNQETQYF
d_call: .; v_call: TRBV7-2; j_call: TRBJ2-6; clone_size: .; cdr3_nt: TGTGCCAGCAGCTTAATGGGCGGGGCAGTTGGGGCCAACGTCCTGACTTTC; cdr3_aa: CASSLMGGAVGANVLTF
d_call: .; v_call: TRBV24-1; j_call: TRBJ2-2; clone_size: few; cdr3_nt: TGTGCCACCAGTGCGGGGAGGAACACCGGGGAGCTGTTTTTT; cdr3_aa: CATSAGRNTGELFF
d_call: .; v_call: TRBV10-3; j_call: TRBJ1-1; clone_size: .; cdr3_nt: TGTGCCTCCCAGGATAACACTGAAGCTTTCTTT; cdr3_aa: CASQDNTEAFF
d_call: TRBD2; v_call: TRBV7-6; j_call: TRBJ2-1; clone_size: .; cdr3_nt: TGTGCCAGCAGCGCGAACGGACTAGCGGGTGACGAAAAGTTCTTC; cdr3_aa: CASSANGLAGDEKFF
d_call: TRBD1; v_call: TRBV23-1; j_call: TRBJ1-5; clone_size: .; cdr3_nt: TGCGCCAAACCGGACAGGGCCAATCAGCCCCAGCATTTT; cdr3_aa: CAKPDRANQPQHF
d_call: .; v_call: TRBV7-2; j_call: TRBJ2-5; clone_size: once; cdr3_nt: TGTGCCAGCGATGGGCCGCCGGGGGAGCTGGAGACCCAGTACTTC; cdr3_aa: CASDGPPGELETQYF
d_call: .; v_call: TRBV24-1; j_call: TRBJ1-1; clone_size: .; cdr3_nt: TGTGCCACCAGTCACCCGAGGGCAGGGGCGATGAACACTGAAGCTTTCTTT; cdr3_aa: CATSHPRAGAMNTEAFF
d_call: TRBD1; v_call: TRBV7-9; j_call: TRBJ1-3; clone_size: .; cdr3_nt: TGTGCCAGCAGCTTAGAGATCTGGGGCCGGGACAGGGATGGAAACACCATATATTTT; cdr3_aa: CASSLEIWGRDRDGNTIYF
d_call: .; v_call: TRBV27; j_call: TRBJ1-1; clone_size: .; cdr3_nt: TGTGCCAGCAGTTTGGGGGGGGGCCGGAACACTGAAGCTTTCTTT; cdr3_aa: CASSLGGGRNTEAFF
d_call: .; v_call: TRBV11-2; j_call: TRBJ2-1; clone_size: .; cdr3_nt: TGTGCCAGCAGCTCCCGGGAGGGGGCGTCTGAGCAGTTCTTC; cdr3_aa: CASSSREGASEQFF
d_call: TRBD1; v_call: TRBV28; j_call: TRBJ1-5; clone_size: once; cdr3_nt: TGTGCCAGCAGCTCCCCGGGACAGAGGAATCAGCCCCAGCATTTT; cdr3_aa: CASSSPGQRNQPQHF
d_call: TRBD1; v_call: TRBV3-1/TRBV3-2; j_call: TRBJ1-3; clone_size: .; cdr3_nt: TGTGCCAGCAGCCAACGACAGGGGGACGGAAACACCATATATTTT; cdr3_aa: CASSQRQGDGNTIYF
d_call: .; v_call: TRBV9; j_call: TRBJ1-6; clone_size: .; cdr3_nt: TGTGCCAGCAGCGTAGGGTTAGATTCACCCCTCCACTTT; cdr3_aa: CASSVGLDSPLHF
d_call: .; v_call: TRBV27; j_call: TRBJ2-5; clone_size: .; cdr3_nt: TGTGCCAGCAGTTTATTTGGTAGAGGAGGAGAGACCCAGTACTTC; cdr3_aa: CASSLFGRGGETQYF
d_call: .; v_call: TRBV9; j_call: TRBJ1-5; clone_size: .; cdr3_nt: TGTGCCAGCAGCGCGACCGCGAGCGGCAATCAGCCCCAGCATTTT; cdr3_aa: CASSATASGNQPQHF
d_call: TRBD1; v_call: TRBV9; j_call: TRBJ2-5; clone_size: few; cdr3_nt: TGTGCCAGCAGCGGGGGACAGGGGGGCCAAGAGACCCAGTACTTC; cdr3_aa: CASSGGQGGQETQYF